Below, 16 T cell receptor beta chains from the same sample are listed, as sequenced in a study of blood T cells in healthy people across ages. Through a sample-barcoded 5' primer and a J-beta primer mix, a second PCR was run for 7 to 11 cycles. Each CDR3 protein gets one entry after TCRdb re-called the 5' RACE reads with MiXCR. The sample includes 1.8 million or so distinct CDR3 sequences, approximately 39% seen only once; the top ten take under 25%. The sample comprised blood. Source of these receptors: a human donor in good health.

The chain carries TRBV7-2 and TRBJ2-1; a weak D match, TRBD2 (6 bases). The CDR3 has 16 amino acids. Deletions cut 5 bases from V and 4 bases from J, with 18 bases between. CDR1 SGHTA and CDR2 FQGNSA come from the germline V gene. CDR3 amino acids: CASSPGTPIPYNEQFF. CDR3 coding DNA: TGTGCCAGCAGCCCCGGGACTCCAATACCGTACAATGAGCAGTTCTTC.

This chain connects TRBV20-1 to TRBJ1-3, with TRBD1 matching 7 bases. The trim removed 0 bases at V and 4 bases at J, leaving 3 bases unmatched. The germline V gene has CDR1 DFQATT and CDR2 SNEGSKA (reference sequence). This CDR3 is 14 amino acids long. CDR3 protein: CSARDQGVGNTIYF. As DNA, the CDR3 is TGCAGTGCTAGAGATCAGGGGGTAGGAAACACCATATATTTT.

The gene calls are TRBV28 and TRBJ2-4; 8 bases map to TRBD1. This CDR3 comprises 15 residues. Germline loops: CDR1 MDHEN, CDR2 SYDVKM. V was clipped by 3 bases and J by 13 bases; unmatched bases: 14. CDR3 residues: CASSFNVGQDKRQYF. The CDR3 DNA follows: TGTGCCAGCAGTTTTAACGTGGGACAGGATAAAAGGCAGTACTTC.

J is TRBJ2-1 and V is TRBV20-1; 7 positions agree with TRBD2. The CDR3 runs to 13 residues. Germline CDR1 reads DFQATT; CDR2 reads SNEGSKA (reference sequence). The junction had 3 bases not matched to a gene; V was cut back by 0 bases and J by 7 bases. CDR3 protein: CSARDGRGNEQFF. The DNA for the CDR3 is TGCAGTGCTAGAGATGGGAGGGGAAATGAGCAGTTCTTC.

This clonotype was counted a few times. The V call is TRBV7-9, the J call TRBJ1-2; D is ambiguous. CDR1 is SEHNR, CDR2 FQNEAQ, per germline (reference sequence). The CDR3 runs 15 residues. V dropped 2 bases and J dropped 5 bases, with 15 bases sitting between them. The CDR3 here is CASSLLPTPEYGYTF. The CDR3 DNA is TGTGCCAGCAGCTTACTCCCGACCCCAGAATATGGCTACACCTTC.

This clonotype appeared a few times. The J gene is TRBJ2-1, the V gene TRBV5-1, with 8 bases fitting TRBD2. The CDR3 runs 16 residues. CDR1 and CDR2 (germline): SGHRS, YFSETQ. Losses at the gene ends were 4 bases for V and 4 bases for J; bases not matched to a gene: 10. The CDR3 protein is CASSILAASIYNEQFF. In DNA form, the CDR3 reads TGCGCCAGCAGCATACTAGCGGCCTCGATTTACAATGAGCAGTTCTTC.

The gene calls are TRBV7-9 and TRBJ2-5; a weak D match, TRBD2 (5 bases). Deletions cut 0 bases from V and 4 bases from J, with 15 bases between. CDR1 and CDR2 from the germline V gene are SEHNR and FQNEAQ (reference sequence). CDR3 length equals 16 residues. CDR3 sequence (DNA): TGTGCCAGCAGCTTAGCCGGGCCCTCGGCGGGAGAGACCCAGTACTTC. It specifies CASSLAGPSAGETQYF.

This clonotype was seen only a few times. This chain links TRBV28 with TRBJ2-4; D is undetermined. Germline V gives CDR1 MDHEN, CDR2 SYDVKM. The CDR3 sequence is 14 residues long. V lost 6 bases and J 4 bases, leaving 13 bases between the germline ends. Here the CDR3 reads CASSSTGQKNIQYF. The DNA of the CDR3 is TGTGCCAGCAGCTCCACTGGGCAGAAAAACATTCAGTACTTC.

Comment on this clonotype: Its ends do not fully match the called genes, so a read error is possible. The chain links TRBV7-7 to TRBJ2-3; D unresolved. This CDR3 contains 16 residues. CDR1 and CDR2 (germline): SSHAT, FNYEAQ (reference sequence). This CDR3 is CASSPKLEPSTDTQYF. CDR3 coding DNA: TGTGCTAGCAGCCCTAAATTGGAGCCTAGCACAGATACGCAGTATTTT.

This clonotype was counted between two and nine times. The V gene is TRBV6-5, the J gene TRBJ2-2; no clear D. The CDR3 covers 13 residues. V was trimmed by 11 bases and J by 4 bases, leaving 14 bases between them. The germline V gene encodes CDR1 MNHEY and CDR2 SVGAGI. The CDR3 loop reads CAARASVTGELFF. The CDR3, as DNA: TGTGCCGCTCGAGCTTCGGTCACCGGGGAGCTGTTTTTT.

The chain is built from TRBV4-3 and TRBJ1-2; 7 bases are a match to TRBD1. Losses at the gene ends were 6 bases for V and 3 bases for J; bases not matched to a gene: 10. There are 15 residues in the CDR3. Germline loops: CDR1 LGHNA, CDR2 YSLEER. DNA of the CDR3: TGCGCCAGCAGTAAGGGGACAGCGAACGACTATGGCTACACCTTC. Protein: CASSKGTANDYGYTF.

This clonotype was counted between two and nine times. The V and J genes are TRBV25-1 and TRBJ2-3; D is ambiguous. The CDR3 length is 16 residues. V lost 1 base to trimming and J lost 4 bases, with 15 bases between them. CDR1 and CDR2 from the germline V gene are MGHDK and SYGVNS. CDR3 in amino acids: CASSESDIMRADTQYF. The CDR3 DNA sequence: TGTGCCAGCAGTGAATCAGACATAATGCGCGCAGATACGCAGTATTTT.

The chain joins TRBV5-1 to TRBJ1-5; no firm D call. This CDR3 contains 17 residues. V was trimmed by 4 bases and J by 2 bases, leaving 19 bases between them. The V gene's germline CDR1 is SGHRS and CDR2 YFSETQ. The CDR3 region is CASSPANRRTGNQPQHF. CDR3 coding DNA: TGCGCCAGCAGCCCGGCAAACAGACGAACGGGCAATCAGCCCCAGCATTTT.

V usage is TRBV7-2 and J usage is TRBJ2-2; TRBD2 might be the D (6 bases). V was trimmed by 5 bases and J by 4 bases, leaving 11 bases between them. Germline lookup yields CDR1 SGHTA and CDR2 FQGNSA. This CDR3 comprises 14 residues. Here the CDR3 DNA reads TGTGCCAGCAGCCGGGACTTTTTCACCGGGGAGCTGTTTTTT. Translating gives CASSRDFFTGELFF.

This clonotype was seen only a few times. The chain combines TRBV29-1 with TRBJ2-1; 11 positions agree with TRBD2. The CDR3 has 13 amino acids. Losses at the gene ends were 7 bases for V and 8 bases for J; bases not matched to a gene: 7. Per the germline V gene, CDR1 is SQVTM and CDR2 is ANQGSEA. The CDR3 nucleotides are TGCAGCGCTGTAGCGGGGGGGCCTGATGAGCAGTTCTTC. This sequence encodes CSAVAGGPDEQFF.

Only a few counts were recorded for this clonotype. The rearrangement joins TRBV2 to TRBJ2-4, with 9 positions matching TRBD1. The last part of the DNA fits TRBJ2-7 better; the J call may be wrong. CDR1 is SNHLY, CDR2 FYNNEI, per germline. The CDR3 is made up of 14 amino acids. Here the CDR3 reads CASSLGQGPFEQYF. The CDR3 region has the DNA TGTGCCAGCAGTCTGGGACAGGGCCCCTTCGAGCAGTACTTC.